The present entry profiles one T cell receptor (beta chain) with its context. Its target is not known. CD4+ T cells from unexposed donors were obtained before the COVID-19 pandemic (2011-2018). These data come from a study of CD4 T cells in relation to SARS-CoV-2 and coronaviruses. Naive and memory CD4+ T cell DNA was deep-sequenced without culture. TCRdb's table, derived via immunoSEQ multiplex PCR, lists solely in-frame clones and lacks some. The data hold some 65,000 clones, with around 86% observed a single time. Whole-study findings and limits: Crossreactivity was assessed only for spike protein, not other viral proteins. According to naive versus memory sequencing, detected responses are memory recall, not newly primed. Samples before the pandemic and after infection were not matched within any donor.

The sequencing input was memory CD4+ T cells from PBMCs. This TCR derives from a human donor in good health.

Here the CDR3 DNA reads TGTGCCAGCAGTGAAGTGGGCAGGGTTGAAAAACTGTTTTTT. It translates to CASSEVGRVEKLFF. The chain employs TRBV2 and TRBJ1-4, with a possible D match to TRBD1 (5 bases). The length of the CDR3 is 14 residues. CDR1 and CDR2 (germline): SNHLY, FYNNEI. V lost 1 base to trimming and J lost 7 bases, with 10 bases between them.